Presented here are 2 T cell receptor beta chains from one specimen sequenced in a study of identical twins' blood T cells. Each CDR3 protein gets one entry after TCRdb re-called the 5' RACE reads with MiXCR. This sample yields roughly 380,000 distinct CDR3 sequences, of which over 25% are seen a single time; roughly 5.5% belongs to the top ten. The sequencing sample was made of PBMCs. These TCRs come from a woman aged 18 to 55 in good health.

V is TRBV4-1 and J is TRBJ2-5; D unclear. Germline CDR1 reads MGHRA; CDR2 reads YSYEKL. V lost 6 bases, J lost 2 bases, and 10 bases lay in between. This CDR3 has 13 residues. This CDR3 reads CASSIGSQETQYF. CDR3 in DNA: TGCGCCAGCAGTATAGGATCTCAAGAGACCCAGTACTTC.

The chain carries TRBV20-1 and TRBJ1-5; no clear D. The V gene lost 2 bases and the J gene lost 0 bases, with 11 bases spanning the gap. Germline V gene lookup returns CDR1 DFQATT and CDR2 SNEGSKA (reference sequence). The CDR3 consists of 15 residues. The chain's CDR3 is CSARLSAYSNQPQHF. In nucleotides, the CDR3 is TGCAGTGCTAGACTATCGGCCTATAGCAATCAGCCCCAGCATTTT.